This record looks at one T cell receptor (beta chain) sequence and its context. Its target is not known. This sample was included in a study of cytomegalovirus exposure and HLA in healthy donors. General study findings and limits: Investigators reported 150 to 200 TCR beta chains as tied to cytomegalovirus.

In the PCR, 60 Vbeta and 13 Jbeta primers were used. Data came from immunoSEQ multiplex PCR; TCRdb stores just in-frame clones and leaves some out. The data show about 190,000 clones, with approximately 75% seen just once and approximately 4.8% held by the top ten. The clonotype comes from a young man in good health and CMV-seropositive. Specimen: PBMCs.

For the CDR3, the DNA is TGTGCCTGGAGCCAACCCATGGCGCAGTACTTC. Translated, it gives CAWSQPMAQYF. The genes are TRBV30 and TRBJ2-7; unclear D gene. The germline CDR1 and CDR2 sequences are GTSNPN and SVGIG (reference sequence). The CDR3 contains 11 residues. Between the trimmed V and J ends, which lost 3 bases and 9 bases, there was a span of 12 bases.